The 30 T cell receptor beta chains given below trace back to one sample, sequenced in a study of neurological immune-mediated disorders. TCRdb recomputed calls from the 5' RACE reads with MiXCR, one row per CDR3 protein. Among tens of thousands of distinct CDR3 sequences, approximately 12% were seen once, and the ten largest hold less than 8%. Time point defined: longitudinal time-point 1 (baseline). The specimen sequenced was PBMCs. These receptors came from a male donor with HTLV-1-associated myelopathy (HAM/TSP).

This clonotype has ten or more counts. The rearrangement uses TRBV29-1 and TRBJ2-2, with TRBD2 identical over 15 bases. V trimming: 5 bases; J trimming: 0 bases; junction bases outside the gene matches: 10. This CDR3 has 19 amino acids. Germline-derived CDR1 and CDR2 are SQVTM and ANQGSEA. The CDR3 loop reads CSVLSGLAGGISNTGELFF. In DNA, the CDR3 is TGCAGCGTTCTATCCGGACTAGCGGGGGGGATCTCGAACACCGGGGAGCTGTTTTTT.

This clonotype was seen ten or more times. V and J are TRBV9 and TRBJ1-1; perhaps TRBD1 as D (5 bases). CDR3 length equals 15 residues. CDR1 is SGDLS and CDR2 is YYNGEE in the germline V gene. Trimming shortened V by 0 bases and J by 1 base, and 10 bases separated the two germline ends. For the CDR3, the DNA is TGTGCCAGCAGCGTAGTCGCGGGGGGGAACACTGAAGCTTTCTTT. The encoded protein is CASSVVAGGNTEAFF.

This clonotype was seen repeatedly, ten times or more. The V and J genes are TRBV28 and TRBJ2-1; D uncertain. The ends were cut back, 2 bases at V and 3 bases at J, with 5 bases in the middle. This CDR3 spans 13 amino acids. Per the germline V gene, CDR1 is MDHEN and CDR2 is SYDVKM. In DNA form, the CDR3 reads TGTGCCAGCAGTTTAAGCCTCTACAATGAGCAGTTCTTC. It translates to CASSLSLYNEQFF.

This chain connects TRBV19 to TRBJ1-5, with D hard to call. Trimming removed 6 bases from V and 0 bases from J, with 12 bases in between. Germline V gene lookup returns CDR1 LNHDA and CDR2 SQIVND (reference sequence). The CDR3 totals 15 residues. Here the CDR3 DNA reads TGTGCCAGTAGAGTGGCGGGTAGTAGCAATCAGCCCCAGCATTTT. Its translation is CASRVAGSSNQPQHF.

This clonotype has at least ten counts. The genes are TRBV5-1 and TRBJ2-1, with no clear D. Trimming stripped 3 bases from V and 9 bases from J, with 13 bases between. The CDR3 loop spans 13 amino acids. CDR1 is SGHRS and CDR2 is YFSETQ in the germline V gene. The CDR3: CASSSQGWGEQFF. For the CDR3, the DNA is TGCGCCAGCAGCTCCCAAGGTTGGGGTGAGCAGTTCTTC.

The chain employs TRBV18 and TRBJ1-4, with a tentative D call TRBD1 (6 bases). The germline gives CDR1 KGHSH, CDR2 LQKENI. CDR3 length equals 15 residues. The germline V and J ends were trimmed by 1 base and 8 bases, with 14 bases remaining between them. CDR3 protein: CASSPQSRGGEKLFF. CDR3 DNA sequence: TGTGCCAGCTCACCACAGAGCAGGGGTGGCGAAAAACTGTTTTTT.

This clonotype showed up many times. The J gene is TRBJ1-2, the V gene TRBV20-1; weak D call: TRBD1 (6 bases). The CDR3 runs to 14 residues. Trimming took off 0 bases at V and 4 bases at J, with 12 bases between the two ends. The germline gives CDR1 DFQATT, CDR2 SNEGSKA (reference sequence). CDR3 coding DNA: TGCAGTGCTAGAGATCCAGGGGTGGCCTATGGCTACACCTTC. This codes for CSARDPGVAYGYTF.

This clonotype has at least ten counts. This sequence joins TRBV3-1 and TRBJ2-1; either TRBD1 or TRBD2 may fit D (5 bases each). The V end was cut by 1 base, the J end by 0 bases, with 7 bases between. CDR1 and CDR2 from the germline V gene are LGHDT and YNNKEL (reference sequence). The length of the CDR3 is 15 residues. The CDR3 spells CASSQGGISYNEQFF. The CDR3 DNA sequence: TGTGCCAGCAGCCAAGGGGGGATCTCCTACAATGAGCAGTTCTTC.

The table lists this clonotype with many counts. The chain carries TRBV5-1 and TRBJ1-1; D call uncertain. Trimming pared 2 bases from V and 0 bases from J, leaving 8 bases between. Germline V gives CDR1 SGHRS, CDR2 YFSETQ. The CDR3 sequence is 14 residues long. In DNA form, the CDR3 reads TGCGCCAGCAGCTTACGGGGAATGAACACTGAAGCTTTCTTT. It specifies CASSLRGMNTEAFF.

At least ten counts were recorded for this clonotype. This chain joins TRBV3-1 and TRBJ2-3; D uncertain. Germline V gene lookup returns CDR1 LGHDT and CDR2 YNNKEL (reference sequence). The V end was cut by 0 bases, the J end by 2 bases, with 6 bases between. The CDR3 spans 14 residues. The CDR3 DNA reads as TGTGCCAGCAGCCAAGAAAGAGCCACAGATACGCAGTATTTT. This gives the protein CASSQERATDTQYF.

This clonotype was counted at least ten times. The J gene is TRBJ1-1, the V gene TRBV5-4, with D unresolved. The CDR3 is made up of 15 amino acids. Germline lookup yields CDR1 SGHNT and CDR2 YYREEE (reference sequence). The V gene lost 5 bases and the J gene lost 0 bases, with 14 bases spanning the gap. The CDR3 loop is CASSYSRPMNTEAFF. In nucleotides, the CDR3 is TGTGCCAGCAGTTACAGCAGACCCATGAACACTGAAGCTTTCTTT.

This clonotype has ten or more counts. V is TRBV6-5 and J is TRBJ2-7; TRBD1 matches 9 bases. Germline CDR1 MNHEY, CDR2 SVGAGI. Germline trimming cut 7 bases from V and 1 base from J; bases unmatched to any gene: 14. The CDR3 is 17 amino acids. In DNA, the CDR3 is TGTGCCAGCAAGTACACCGGGACAGGGAAGGGATCCTACGAGCAGTACTTC. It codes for CASKYTGTGKGSYEQYF.

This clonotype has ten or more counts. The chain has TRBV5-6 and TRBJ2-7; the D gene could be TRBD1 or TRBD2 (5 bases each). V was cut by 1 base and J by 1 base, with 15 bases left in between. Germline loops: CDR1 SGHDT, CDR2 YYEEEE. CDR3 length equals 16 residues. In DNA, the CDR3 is TGTGCCAGCAGCTTGCCTTCGGGACGGTGGTCCTACGAGCAGTACTTC. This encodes CASSLPSGRWSYEQYF.

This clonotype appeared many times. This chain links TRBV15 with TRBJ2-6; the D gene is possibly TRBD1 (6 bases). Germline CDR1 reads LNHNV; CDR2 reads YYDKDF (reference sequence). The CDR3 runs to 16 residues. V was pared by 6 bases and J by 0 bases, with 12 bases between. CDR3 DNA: TGTGCCACCAGACTAGACAGGACCTCTGGGGCCAACGTCCTGACTTTC. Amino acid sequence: CATRLDRTSGANVLTF.

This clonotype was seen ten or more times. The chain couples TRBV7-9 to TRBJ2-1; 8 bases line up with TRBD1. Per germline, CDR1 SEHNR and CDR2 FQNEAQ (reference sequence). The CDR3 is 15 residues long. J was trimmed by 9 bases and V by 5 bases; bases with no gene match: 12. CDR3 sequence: CASSPGQGPESEQFF. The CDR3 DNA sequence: TGTGCCAGCAGCCCTGGACAGGGTCCGGAGTCTGAGCAGTTCTTC.

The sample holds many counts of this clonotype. CDR3 sequence: CSARGGYSNQPQHF. The CDR3 coding sequence is TGCAGTGCTAGAGGCGGTTATAGCAATCAGCCCCAGCATTTT. The chain carries TRBV20-1 and TRBJ1-5; D unclear. Deletions cut 1 base from V and 0 bases from J, with 7 bases between. The V gene's germline CDR1 is DFQATT and CDR2 SNEGSKA (reference sequence). CDR3 size: 14 residues.

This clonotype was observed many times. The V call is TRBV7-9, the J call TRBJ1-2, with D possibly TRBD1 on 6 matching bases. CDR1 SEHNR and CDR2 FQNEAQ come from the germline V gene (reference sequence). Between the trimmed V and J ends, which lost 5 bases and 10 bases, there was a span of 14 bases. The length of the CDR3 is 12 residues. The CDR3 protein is CASSRSDRPYTF. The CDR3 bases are TGTGCCAGCAGCCGTAGTGACAGGCCCTACACCTTC.

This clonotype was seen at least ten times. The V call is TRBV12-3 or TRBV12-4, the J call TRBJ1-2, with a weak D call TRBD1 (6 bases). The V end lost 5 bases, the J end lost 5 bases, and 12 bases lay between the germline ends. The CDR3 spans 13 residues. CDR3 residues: CASSPTGQYGYTF. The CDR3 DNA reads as TGTGCCAGCAGTCCGACAGGTCAATATGGCTACACCTTC.

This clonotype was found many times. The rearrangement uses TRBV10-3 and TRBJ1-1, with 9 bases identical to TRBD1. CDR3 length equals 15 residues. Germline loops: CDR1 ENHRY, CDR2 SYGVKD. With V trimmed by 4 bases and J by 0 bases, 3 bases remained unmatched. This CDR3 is CAISGQGVLNTEAFF. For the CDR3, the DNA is TGTGCCATCAGTGGACAGGGGGTGTTGAACACTGAAGCTTTCTTT.

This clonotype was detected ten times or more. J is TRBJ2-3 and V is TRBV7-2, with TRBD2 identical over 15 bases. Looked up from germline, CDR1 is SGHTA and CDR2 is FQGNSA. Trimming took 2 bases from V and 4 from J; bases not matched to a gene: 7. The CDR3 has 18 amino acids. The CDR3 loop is CASSLYVGLAGGPDTQYF. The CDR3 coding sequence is TGTGCCAGCAGCTTATACGTCGGACTAGCGGGGGGGCCAGATACGCAGTATTTT. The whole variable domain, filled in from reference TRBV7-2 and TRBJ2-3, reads GAGVSQSPSNKVTEKGKDVELRCDPISGHTALYWYRQSLGQGLEFLIYFQGNSAPDKSGLPSDRFSAERTGGSVSTLTIQRTQQEDSAVYLCASSLYVGLAGGPDTQYFGPGTRLTVL.

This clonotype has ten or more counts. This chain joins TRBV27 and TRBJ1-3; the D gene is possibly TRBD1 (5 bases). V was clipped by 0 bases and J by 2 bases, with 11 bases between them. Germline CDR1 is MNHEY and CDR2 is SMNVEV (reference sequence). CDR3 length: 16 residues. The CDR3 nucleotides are TGTGCCAGCAGTTTATCGATCGGGACTGCTGGAAACACCATATATTTT. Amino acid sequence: CASSLSIGTAGNTIYF.

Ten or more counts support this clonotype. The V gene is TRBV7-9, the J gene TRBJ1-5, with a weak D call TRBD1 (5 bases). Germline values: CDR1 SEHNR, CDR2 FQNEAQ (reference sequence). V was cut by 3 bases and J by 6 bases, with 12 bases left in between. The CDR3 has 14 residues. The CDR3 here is CASSFGGGAQPQHF. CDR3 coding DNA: TGTGCCAGCAGCTTTGGAGGAGGGGCTCAGCCCCAGCATTTT.

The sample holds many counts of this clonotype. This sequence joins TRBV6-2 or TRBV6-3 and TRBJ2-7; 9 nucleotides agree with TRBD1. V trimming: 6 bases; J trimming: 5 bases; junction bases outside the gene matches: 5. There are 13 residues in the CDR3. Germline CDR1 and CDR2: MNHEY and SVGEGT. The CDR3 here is CASSQTGGHEQYF. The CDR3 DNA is TGTGCCAGCAGCCAAACAGGGGGCCACGAGCAGTACTTC.

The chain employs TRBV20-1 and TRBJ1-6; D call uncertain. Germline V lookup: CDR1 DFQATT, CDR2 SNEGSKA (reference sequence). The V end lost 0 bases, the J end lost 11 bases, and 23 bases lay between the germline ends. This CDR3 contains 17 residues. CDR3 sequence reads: CSARDLFREGLRTPLHF. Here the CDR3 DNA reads TGCAGTGCTAGAGATCTTTTCCGAGAGGGTCTGAGGACACCCCTCCACTTT.

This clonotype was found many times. The CDR3: CASSLGPRDRGIYTEAFF. In nucleotides, the CDR3 is TGTGCCAGCAGCTTAGGGCCCCGGGACAGGGGCATTTACACTGAAGCTTTCTTT. The V gene is TRBV11-2, the J gene TRBJ1-1; 10 bases fit TRBD1. V shed 1 base, J shed 3 bases, and the junction held 11 bases outside the gene matches. From germline, CDR1 is SGHAT and CDR2 FQNNGV. The CDR3 is made up of 18 amino acids.

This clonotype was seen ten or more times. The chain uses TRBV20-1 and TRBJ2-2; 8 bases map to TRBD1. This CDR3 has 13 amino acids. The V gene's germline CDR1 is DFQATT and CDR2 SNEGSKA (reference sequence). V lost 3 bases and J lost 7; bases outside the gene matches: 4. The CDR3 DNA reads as TGCAGTGCTAGGCAGGGGGCCGTCGGGGAGCTGTTTTTT. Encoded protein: CSARQGAVGELFF.

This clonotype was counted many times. The chain's CDR3 is CASRPDMTYNEQFF. CDR3 nucleotide sequence: TGTGCCAGCAGACCGGACATGACCTACAATGAGCAGTTCTTC. V gene TRBV28 combines with J gene TRBJ2-1; possible D gene TRBD1, 5 bases. V was clipped by 6 bases and J by 2 bases, with 11 bases between them. The CDR3 totals 14 residues. CDR1 MDHEN and CDR2 SYDVKM come from the germline V gene.

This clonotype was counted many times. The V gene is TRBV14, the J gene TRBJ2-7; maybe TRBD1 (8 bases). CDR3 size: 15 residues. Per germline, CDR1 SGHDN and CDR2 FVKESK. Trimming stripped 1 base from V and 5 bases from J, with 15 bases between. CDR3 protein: CASSQVRQGRDEQYF. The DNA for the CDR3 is TGTGCCAGCAGCCAAGTCCGACAGGGGAGGGACGAGCAGTACTTC.

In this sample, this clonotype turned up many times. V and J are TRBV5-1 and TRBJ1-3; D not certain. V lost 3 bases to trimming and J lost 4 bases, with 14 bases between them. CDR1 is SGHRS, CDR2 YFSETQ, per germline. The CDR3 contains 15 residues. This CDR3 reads CASSSGPGPGNTIYF. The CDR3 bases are TGCGCCAGCAGCTCCGGCCCCGGCCCCGGAAACACCATATATTTT.

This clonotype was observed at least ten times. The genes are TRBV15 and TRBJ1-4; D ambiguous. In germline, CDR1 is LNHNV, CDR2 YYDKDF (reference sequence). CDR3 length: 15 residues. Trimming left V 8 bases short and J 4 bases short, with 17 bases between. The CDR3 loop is CATQRANSLNEKLFF. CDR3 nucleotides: TGTGCCACCCAACGGGCTAACTCGCTTAATGAAAAACTGTTTTTT.